This T cell receptor (beta chain) emerged from a study of cytomegalovirus exposure and HLA in healthy donors. Libraries were prepared by immunoSEQ multiplex PCR; TCRdb keeps only in-frame clonotypes and omits some of them. The table lists some 110,000 clones, roughly nine tenths of them singletons. This clone occurred a few times. This CDR3 is built from 14 residues. Germline values: CDR1 MNHNS, CDR2 SASEGT. V lost 3 bases to trimming and J lost 3 bases, with 11 bases between them. The chain uses TRBV6-1 and TRBJ1-2; perhaps TRBD1 as D (5 bases). Sequenced sample: PBMCs. This TCR was recovered from a woman aged 18 to 35 in good health and CMV-seropositive. CDR3 coding DNA: TGTGCCAGCAGTGACAGAAGGGGTGACTATGGCTACACCTTC. This sequence encodes CASSDRRGDYGYTF.